The entry below describes one T cell receptor beta chain. Its recognized antigen is unknown. Per-base quality was not reported, and no clone a single base away is much larger than it. These data belong to a study of cytomegalovirus exposure and HLA in healthy donors (dated by TCRdb to the late 2010s). With respect to the entire study: According to an earlier analysis of around 600 of the donors, roughly 180 million T cells yielded 90 million to 130 million unique TCR beta sequences and about 300 Gb of sequence data. Roughly 310 gigabases of sequencing data and approximately 93 million unique TCR sequences were included in an early release covering around 600 HLA-typed donors. Of the approximately 400 genotyped donors, 65% to 90% were placed in the genetic ancestry cluster associated with self-reported Caucasian donors. The study aimed to test whether signatures of past pathogen exposure could be identified by cataloging public T cell receptors. The study used immunosequencing to profile the T cell repertoires of around 600 subjects and linked those repertoires to cytomegalovirus serostatus. Besides the first cohort of more than 650 subjects, a separate validation cohort made up of over 95 different subjects was used. To predict cytomegalovirus infection status, the study brought together high-throughput TCR immunosequencing, statistical association of individual TCRs with disease status, and machine learning. To study patterns of TCR occurrence, a later analysis re-analyzed previously published TCR beta repertoires from 700 or so donors and added high-resolution HLA genotyping. Rather than using new phenotypic data, the later analysis identified candidate immune exposures from TCR beta sequences and from how often those sequences occurred across donors. In an earlier analysis of more than 550 of the donors, high-throughput TCR beta sequencing was used to judge whether each TCR beta V gene segment behaved as functional or pseudogenic. Donor age, sex, ethnicity and CMV serostatus were compiled alongside the repertoire data. In a later genetic analysis, genome-wide SNP genotypes for 398 of the 666 donors were used, and that subset was treated as a discovery cohort. All discovery cohort repertoires had been generated using a single sequencing platform. HLA typing included class I and class II loci at four-digit resolution. The number of donors typed differed by locus, with about 629-630 for A, B, C, DRB1 and DQB1, roughly 520 for DQA1, 600 to 610 for DPA1, and some 440 for DPB1. About five DR-DQ haplotypes were handled as single units for association and clustering, since linkage in the cohort was strong. On average, roughly 200,000 unique TCR beta nucleotide sequences were sequenced per donor among 398 genotyped donors of the cohort, with roughly 18% of those sequences being non-productive.

Unmatched junction bases come to 8, with V trimmed by 6 bases and J by 4 bases. CDR1 and CDR2, looked up from the germline V gene, are SQVTM and ANQGSEA. CDR3 length: 14 amino acids, cysteine to phenylalanine. Only the CDR3 region is kept as DNA, spanning 42 bases read in frame from base 1. The full study reports these points: Several of the top co-occurrence clusters appeared to be linked to parvovirus B19, influenza, CMV and Epstein-Barr virus, according to a later analysis. A cluster of highly shared sequence variants was judged likely to represent a technical artifact of the sequencing pipeline. Most CMV-associated TCR beta chains appeared to be HLA-restricted in a later analysis, and the HLA associations seemed to be driven largely by CMV exposure. In a later genetic analysis, fewer N-insertions in productive TCRs were reported among donors in an Asian-associated ancestry cluster than the roughly 670-donor mean. Over 15 rarely observed V segments, including chromosome 9 orphons, were excluded from the earlier analysis of approximately 500 of the donors because counts were too low. Only TCR beta chains were sequenced in this cohort, and the absence of alpha or paired-chain data limited detectable features. A later analysis found that HLA-associated TCR beta chains were more clonally expanded and had lower generation probabilities than equally common non-associated chains. Sequencing depth was assumed to be roughly uniform across donors in the presence/absence analyses, though that assumption may not hold. In the study, about 150 TCR beta chains were listed as associated with cytomegalovirus. Strong co-occurrence of HLA alleles, especially DR and DQ, made assigning TCR associations to individual alleles difficult. Correlated functional status among segregating V segments might reflect linkage disequilibrium, but an unknown experimental factor could not be ruled out. In a later analysis, the rate of TCR association differed among HLA loci, with DRB1 alleles having the most associated TCRs and HLA-C alleles having the fewest. A further reported finding was that TCR beta sequences accurately predicted the HLA-A and HLA-B alleles for most subjects in the first cohort. For the cohort, immune exposure information was limited to CMV serostatus. In a later analysis, 16,951 TCR beta sequences were associated with specific HLA alleles at a false discovery rate of 0.05. In an earlier analysis of 587 of the donors, most TCR beta V segments appeared in productive rearrangements about 90% or about 30% of the time, broadly matching IMGT annotations. In vitro tests confirmed that a few of the cytomegalovirus-associated TCR beta chains recognize cytomegalovirus antigens. HLA typing was unavailable for some donors at each locus, so association tests used only the typed subset. V-gene and J-gene trimming of TCR beta chains was associated with a missense DCLRE1C variant in a later genetic analysis, and the association was replicated in an independent cohort. The classifier was reported to diagnose cytomegalovirus status with high specificity and sensitivity in both the original and validation cohorts. It was suggested by the authors that the approach could potentially be generalized to other disease states and immunological phenotypes. While some public TCRs were present in many individuals, most TCR sequences turned up only very rarely across donors. Because the 87-base-pair reads could not distinguish some IMGT-functional V segments, including TRBV6-2 and TRBV6-3, those segments were excluded.

The cohort was made up of hundreds of healthy bone marrow donors. At the time of sampling, all cohort members were nominally healthy, though unrecorded immune exposures were likely present. The donor tested CMV seronegative and was one of the 352 seronegative cohort members. A peripheral blood sample was collected from each donor, and TCR beta sequencing was performed on peripheral blood mononuclear cells. Genomic DNA extraction from the blood cell samples was performed with the Qiagen DNeasy Blood Extraction Kit. Library preparation employed the immunoSEQ multiplex PCR assay. The multiplex PCR relied on a mix of 60 forward primers for TCR Vbeta segments and 13 reverse primers for TCR Jbeta segments. A multiplex PCR assay on genomic DNA amplified the CDR3 region of rearranged TCR beta genes. Amplified TCR beta libraries were sequenced as 87-base-pair reads on the Illumina HiSeq System. In the original analysis: In a later analysis, some 80 million unique TCR beta chains were counted across the roughly 610 repertoires, and about 10 million of these chains were shared by at least two donors. Raw reads were error-corrected and collapsed into unique sequences with a nearest-neighbor algorithm that merged closely related sequences to remove PCR and sequencing errors. Alignment of CDR3 sequences to IMGT reference sequences was used to assign V, D and J gene segments. For a sequence to be retained, a match of at least six nucleotides was required to both a V gene segment and a J gene segment. Rearrangements were called productive when the CDR3 lacked stop codons and stayed in frame with V and J; all others were non-productive. CDR3 was defined according to IMGT convention as the region running from the second conserved V-encoded cysteine to the conserved J-encoded phenylalanine. The earlier analysis of approximately 590 of the donors excluded any sequence lacking an unambiguous match to a single V gene segment. In an earlier analysis of approximately 610 of the donors, V segments were called functional above 56.7% productive rearrangements and were called segregating when the between-donor standard deviation exceeded 5%. A statistical classification framework was built for diagnosing cytomegalovirus status from the catalog of TCR beta chain sequences. In a later analysis, TCR nucleotide sequences were compared against IMGT/GENE-DB human TR gene sequences so that V and J genes could be assigned. A later analysis assigned CDR3 sequences and most-parsimonious VDJ recombination scenarios with the TCRdist pipeline. A later analysis defined each TCR beta chain by its CDR3 amino acid sequence plus V-gene family, and excluded reads lacking a unique V-gene family. As a way to deal with suspected cross-contamination and a sequencing artifact, a later analysis dropped 450 to 600 nucleotide sequences that were highly shared and had low generation probability. In a later analysis, a clonal expansion index was calculated for each public chain from normalized within-repertoire ranks of inferred template counts. A later analysis computed generation probabilities with a VDJ recombination model fitted to out-of-frame rearrangements, and checked the results against IGoR. A later analysis scored TCR-TCR, TCR-HLA and TCR-CMV co-occurrence with hypergeometric tests, applying a repertoire-size bias correction to TCR pairs. A later analysis estimated false discovery rates by permuting HLA or CMV assignments 20 times. In a later analysis, co-occurring TCRs were grouped with DBSCAN, and TCRdist sequence similarity was added when clustering was performed within HLA-allele-positive subsets. Repertoires with fewer than 30,000 or more than 120,000 public chains, plus five repertoires with anomalous nucleotide sharing, were excluded from co-occurrence clustering. Drawn from immuneACCESS, this table holds only the in-frame rearrangements with V and J called that TCRdb kept. Clones are partly lost; checked studies trace under half to an unresolved V gene and leave the rest unexplained. V and J calls and clone size come straight from that table; D and trimming were deduced from the DNA. Here the sample has about 200,000 clones; around 87% occur a single time. Less than 1.3% of the sample lies in the top ten.

This receptor was identified in a boy between 2 and 15 years old in good health and CMV-seronegative. Recombination joined TRBV29-1 with TRBJ2-3, with 9 middle bases fitting TRBD1. Sequencing was performed on PBMCs. The CDR3 sequence is CSVKQGAGADTQYF. DNA sequence: TGCAGCGTCAAACAGGGGGCTGGGGCAGATACGCAGTATTTT.